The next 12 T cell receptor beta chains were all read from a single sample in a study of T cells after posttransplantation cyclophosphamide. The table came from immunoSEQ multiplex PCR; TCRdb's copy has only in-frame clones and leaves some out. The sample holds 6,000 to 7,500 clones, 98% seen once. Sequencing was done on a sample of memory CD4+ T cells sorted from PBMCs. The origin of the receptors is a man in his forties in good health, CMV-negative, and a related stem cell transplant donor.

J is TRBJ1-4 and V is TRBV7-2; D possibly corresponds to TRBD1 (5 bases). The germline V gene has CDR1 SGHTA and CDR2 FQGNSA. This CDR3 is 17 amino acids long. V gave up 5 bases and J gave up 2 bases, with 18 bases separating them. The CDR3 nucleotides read TGTGCCAGCAGCGCGAATCCCTCAGGGACTACTAATGAAAAACTGTTTTTT. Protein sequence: CASSANPSGTTNEKLFF.

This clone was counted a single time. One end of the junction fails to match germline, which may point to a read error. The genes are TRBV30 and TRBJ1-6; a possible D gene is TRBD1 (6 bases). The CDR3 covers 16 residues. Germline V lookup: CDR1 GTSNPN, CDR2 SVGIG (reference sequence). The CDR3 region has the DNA TGTGCCTGGACCCGGGGGGCGACAGCCGGGAATTCCCCCCTCCACTTT. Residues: CAWTRGATAGNSPLHF.

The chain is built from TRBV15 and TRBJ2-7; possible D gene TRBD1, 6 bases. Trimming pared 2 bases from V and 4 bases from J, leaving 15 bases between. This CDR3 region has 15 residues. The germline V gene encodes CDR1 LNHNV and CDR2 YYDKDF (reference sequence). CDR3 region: CATSRSPTGDYEQYF. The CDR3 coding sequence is TGTGCCACCAGCAGAAGCCCGACAGGCGATTACGAGCAGTACTTC. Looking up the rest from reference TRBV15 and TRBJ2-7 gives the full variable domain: DAMVIQNPRYQVTQFGKPVTLSCSQTLNHNVMYWYQQKSSQAPKLLFHYYDKDFNNEADTPDNFQSRRPNTSFCFLDIRSPGLGDTAMYLCATSRSPTGDYEQYFGPGTRLTVT.

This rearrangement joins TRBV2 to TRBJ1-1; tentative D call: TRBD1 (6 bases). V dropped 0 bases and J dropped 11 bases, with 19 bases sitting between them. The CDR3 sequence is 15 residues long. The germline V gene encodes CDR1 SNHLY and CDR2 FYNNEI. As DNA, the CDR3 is TGTGCCAGCAGTGAAGCGCGGGCCAGGGGAGTGGTGGCTTTCTTT. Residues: CASSEARARGVVAFF.

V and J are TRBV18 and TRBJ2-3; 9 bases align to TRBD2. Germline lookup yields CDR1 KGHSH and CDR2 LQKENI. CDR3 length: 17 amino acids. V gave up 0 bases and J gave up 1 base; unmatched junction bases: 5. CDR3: CASSPPLAGFRTDTQYF. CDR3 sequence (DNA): TGTGCCAGCTCACCACCCCTAGCGGGGTTCCGCACAGATACGCAGTATTTT.

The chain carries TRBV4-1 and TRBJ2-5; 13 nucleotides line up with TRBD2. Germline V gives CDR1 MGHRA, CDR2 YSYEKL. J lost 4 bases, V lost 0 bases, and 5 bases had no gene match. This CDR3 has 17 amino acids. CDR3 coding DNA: TGCGCCAGCAGCCAAGATGGACTAGCGGGGGTACGAGAGACCCAGTACTTC. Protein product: CASSQDGLAGVRETQYF.

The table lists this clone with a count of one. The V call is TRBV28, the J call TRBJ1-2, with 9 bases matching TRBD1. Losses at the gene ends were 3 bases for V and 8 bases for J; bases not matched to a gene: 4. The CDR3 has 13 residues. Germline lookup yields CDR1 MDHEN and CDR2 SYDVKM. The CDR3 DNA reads TGTGCCAGCAGTTTTACAGGGGGCGGGGGCTACACCTTC. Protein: CASSFTGGGGYTF.

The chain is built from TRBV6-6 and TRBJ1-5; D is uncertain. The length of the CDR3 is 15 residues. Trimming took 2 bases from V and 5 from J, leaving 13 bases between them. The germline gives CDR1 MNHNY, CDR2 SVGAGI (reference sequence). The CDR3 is CASSYLAGGYQPQHF. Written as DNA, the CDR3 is TGTGCCAGCAGTTACCTCGCAGGTGGCTATCAGCCCCAGCATTTT.

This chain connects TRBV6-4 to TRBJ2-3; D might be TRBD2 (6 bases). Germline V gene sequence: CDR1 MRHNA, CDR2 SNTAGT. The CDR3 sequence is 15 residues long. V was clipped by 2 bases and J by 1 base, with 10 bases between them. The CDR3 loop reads CASSDQSSGTDTQYF. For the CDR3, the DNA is TGTGCCAGCAGTGACCAATCTAGCGGCACAGATACGCAGTATTTT.

The CDR3 sequence is CASSVGLAGVVNYEQYF. In DNA, the CDR3 is TGCGCCAGCAGTGTTGGACTAGCGGGAGTTGTTAACTACGAGCAGTACTTC. The chain couples TRBV10-2 to TRBJ2-7, with 13 bases that match TRBD2. J lost 3 bases, V lost 4 bases, and 9 bases had no gene match. CDR3 length: 17 residues. Germline V gives CDR1 WSHSY, CDR2 SAAADI.

CDR3 in amino acids: CASSLALETQYF. The DNA of the CDR3 is TGCGCCAGCAGCTTGGCCCTAGAGACCCAGTACTTC. This sequence joins TRBV5-1 and TRBJ2-5; D not resolved. The CDR3 extends over 12 amino acids. Germline V CDR1 and CDR2: SGHRS, YFSETQ. Between the trimmed V and J ends, which lost 0 bases and 4 bases, there was a span of 4 bases.

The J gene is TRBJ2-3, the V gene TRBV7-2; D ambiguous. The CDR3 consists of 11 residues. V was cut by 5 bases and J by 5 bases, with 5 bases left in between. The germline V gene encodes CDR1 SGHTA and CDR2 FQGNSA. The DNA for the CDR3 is TGTGCCAGCAGCCTAAAAGATACGCAGTATTTT. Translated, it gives CASSLKDTQYF.